This record looks at one T cell receptor beta chain sequence and its context. Its antigen is undetermined. The V gene lost 2 bases and the J gene lost 11 bases, with 12 bases spanning the gap. Germline CDR1 is KGHSH and CDR2 is LQKENI. The CDR3 contains 13 residues. As for time point: peripheral blood 6 weeks after treatment start. Sequencing was performed with immunoSEQ multiplex PCR; in TCRdb, only in-frame clones are kept and a portion is missing. This sample has 35,000 to 55,000 clones, with 80% to 90% found just once. The data originate from a study of PD-L1 blockade in urothelial cancer. Study as a whole: Each patient had 0 to 3 earlier chemotherapy regimens.

Notes on the study in general: At 3 weeks on treatment, tumor-associated clones expanded more with durable benefit.

V usage is TRBV18 and J usage is TRBJ2-2; D is perhaps TRBD2 (5 bases). This TCR derives from a man aged 60 to 69 with urothelial cancer. The sample in question was PBMCs, obtained around atezolizumab (anti-PD-L1) treatment. CDR3 loop: CASSPLRTGELFF. The CDR3 nucleotides are TGTGCCAGCTCACCATTACGTACGGGAGAGCTGTTTTTT. The full variable domain, with the rest looked up from reference TRBV18 and TRBJ2-2, is NAGVMQNPRHLVRRRGQEARLRCSPMKGHSHVYWYRQLPEEGLKFMVYLQKENIIDESGMPKERFSAEFPKEGPSILRIQQVVRGDSAAYFCASSPLRTGELFFGEGSRLTVL.